This T cell receptor beta chain emerged from a study of blood T cell repertoires in COVID-19. Regarding this clone: In the same sample, other DNA sequences code for this CDR3.

Germline-derived CDR1 and CDR2 are MNHNY and SVGAGI (reference sequence). CDR3 length equals 13 residues. Trimming removed 2 bases from V and 7 bases from J, with 11 bases in between. Methods used by the authors: Amplified reference gene primers provided the basis for estimating nucleated cell counts. Generated by immunoSEQ multiplex PCR, the TCRdb table keeps only in-frame clones and is missing some. That table is the source of V, J and clone size, and D and trimming were worked out from the DNA. The sample holds under 250,000 clones, around four fifths seen once. V is TRBV6-6 and J is TRBJ1-2; perhaps TRBD1 as D (6 bases). This TCR derives from a woman aged 65 to 85 with active or convalescent COVID-19. Sequencing was carried out using peripheral blood. Here the CDR3 DNA reads TGTGCCAGCAGTTACGGGGGCGTCACTGGCTACACCTTC. Protein product: CASSYGGVTGYTF.